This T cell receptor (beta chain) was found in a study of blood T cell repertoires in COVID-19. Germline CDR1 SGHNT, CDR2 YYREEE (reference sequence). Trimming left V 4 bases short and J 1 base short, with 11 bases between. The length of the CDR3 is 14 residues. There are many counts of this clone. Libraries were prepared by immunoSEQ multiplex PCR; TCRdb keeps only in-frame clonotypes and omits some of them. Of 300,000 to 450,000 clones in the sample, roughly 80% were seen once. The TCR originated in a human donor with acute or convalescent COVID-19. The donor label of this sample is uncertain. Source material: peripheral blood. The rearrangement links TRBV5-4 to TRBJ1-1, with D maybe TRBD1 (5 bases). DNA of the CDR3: TGTGCCAGCAGCCACAGGACACAGAACACTGAAGCTTTCTTT. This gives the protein CASSHRTQNTEAFF.